The 21 T cell receptor beta chains in this list originate from one sample, sequenced in a study of T cells in Graves' hyperthyroidism and ophthalmopathy (dated by TCRdb to the late 2010s). The library came from multiplex PCR. This sample was sequenced with an Illumina HiSeq 2000. The TCR beta CDR3 regions were amplified from RNA transcripts. For the first round of RT-PCR on the TCR CDR3, the HTBI primer set was used together with the Qiagen OneStep RT-PCR kit. TCRdb cleaned the public reads at Q25 with fastp, built clones with MiXCR and kept in-frame beta chains. All rows with the same CDR3 protein become a single entry with the most common DNA and genes. This sample gives fewer than 700,000 distinct CDR3 sequences in total; 15% to 20% of them show up just once. Together, the top ten hold less than 4.5% of the sample. The specimen was blood. Receptors were obtained from a woman aged 25 to 45 with Graves' hyperthyroidism.

V usage is TRBV5-8 and J usage is TRBJ2-4, with D perhaps matching TRBD2 (6 bases). V lost 2 bases and J 2 bases, leaving 20 bases between the germline ends. Germline V CDR1 and CDR2: SGHTS, YDEGEE. CDR3 length equals 18 residues. This CDR3 reads CASSFQRTIPSTKNIQYF. The CDR3 bases are TGTGCCAGCAGCTTCCAAAGGACTATTCCCTCCACCAAAAACATTCAGTACTTC.

The chain is built from TRBV7-9 and TRBJ2-7; D remains ambiguous. Trimming took off 1 base at V and 5 bases at J, with 12 bases between the two ends. Germline V lookup: CDR1 SEHNR, CDR2 FQNEAQ (reference sequence). The CDR3 consists of 14 residues. The CDR3 loop is CASSLGSPANEQYF. DNA for the CDR3: TGTGCCAGCAGCTTAGGATCACCCGCTAACGAGCAGTACTTC.

Ten or more counts support this clonotype. The chain recombines TRBV18 with TRBJ1-5; D is undetermined. V lost 5 bases, J lost 4 bases, and 18 bases lay in between. CDR3 size: 16 residues. The germline gives CDR1 KGHSH, CDR2 LQKENI. CDR3 region: CASSSRVIKGNQPQHF. The CDR3 nucleotides are TGTGCCAGCTCAAGCCGAGTTATAAAGGGAAATCAGCCCCAGCATTTT.

This clonotype showed up many times. The chain is built from TRBV27 and TRBJ2-1, with D possibly being TRBD1 or TRBD2 (5 bases each). Trimming cost V 3 bases and J 9 bases, with 21 bases left between them. The V gene's germline CDR1 is MNHEY and CDR2 SMNVEV (reference sequence). The CDR3 sequence is 16 residues long. CDR3 coding DNA: TGTGCCAGCAGTTTTTTGGAGCCAGGGAGACGAAGTGAGCAGTTCTTC. Protein product: CASSFLEPGRRSEQFF.

The chain's CDR3 is CASSYLVRGPIYEQYF. CDR3 coding DNA: TGTGCCAGCAGTTACTTGGTTCGGGGCCCCATCTACGAGCAGTACTTC. V and J are TRBV6-2 or TRBV6-3 and TRBJ2-7; D tentatively reads TRBD1 or TRBD2 (5 bases each). Trimming took off 1 base at V and 3 bases at J, with 16 bases between the two ends. The CDR3 extends over 16 amino acids. Germline V lookup: CDR1 MNHEY, CDR2 SVGEGT.

This clonotype has ten or more counts. The genes are TRBV16 and TRBJ1-2; D is unresolved. Trimming cost V 2 bases and J 4 bases, with 8 bases left between them. Germline V gives CDR1 KGHSY, CDR2 FQNENV. The CDR3 extends over 13 amino acids. The CDR3 nucleotides read TGTGCCAGCAGCCAAGGCGGAAGCTATGGCTACACCTTC. Translated, it gives CASSQGGSYGYTF.

In this sample, this clonotype turned up many times. The rearrangement uses TRBV7-9 and TRBJ2-7, with D hard to call. Germline V lookup: CDR1 SEHNR, CDR2 FQNEAQ (reference sequence). CDR3 length: 12 amino acids. Trimming cost V 10 bases and J 2 bases, with 12 bases left between them. The CDR3 nucleotides are TGTGCCACAGAGAGCCGGACCTACGAGCAGTACTTC. Encoded protein: CATESRTYEQYF.

This clonotype was picked up a small number of times. The V call is TRBV10-1, the J call TRBJ2-3; TRBD2 matches 8 bases. The ends lost 6 bases at V and 4 bases at J; junction bases unmatched: 9. The CDR3 length is 15 residues. CDR1 and CDR2 (germline): WNHNN, SYGVQD (reference sequence). In DNA, the CDR3 is TGCGCCAGCAGGGCCGGGACTAGTGGGGCAGATACGCAGTATTTT. Protein product: CASRAGTSGADTQYF.

This chain connects TRBV6-1 to TRBJ2-3; 16 bases map to TRBD2. Germline V gene lookup returns CDR1 MNHNS and CDR2 SASEGT. V dropped 6 bases and J dropped 6; count of bases not matched to a gene: 12. The CDR3 is 18 residues long. CDR3 sequence reads: CASRGTSGRANRGDTQYF. CDR3 sequence (DNA): TGTGCCAGCAGGGGGACTAGCGGGAGGGCTAACCGCGGGGATACGCAGTATTTT.

This clonotype turned up a few times. The gene calls are TRBV4-1 and TRBJ2-7; 10 nucleotides align to TRBD1. V was pared by 2 bases and J by 0 bases, with 1 base of the junction left unmatched. The CDR3 contains 15 residues. From germline, CDR1 is MGHRA and CDR2 YSYEKL. Here the CDR3 reads CASSQRTGGSYEQYF. The CDR3 region has the DNA TGCGCCAGCAGCCAACGGACAGGGGGCTCCTACGAGCAGTACTTC.

This clonotype has just a few counts. The rearrangement uses TRBV28 and TRBJ1-2; D not certain. CDR3 length: 11 residues. The ends were cut back, 8 bases at V and 4 bases at J, with 8 bases in the middle. Looked up from germline, CDR1 is MDHEN and CDR2 is SYDVKM. The DNA of the CDR3 is TGTGCCAGCGGTACAGTCTATGGCTACACCTTC. This codes for CASGTVYGYTF.

This clonotype was detected ten times or more. This chain connects TRBV28 to TRBJ2-7, with TRBD1 matching over 7 bases. Trimming at V came to 2 bases and at J to 2 bases, leaving 6 bases not matched to a gene. In germline, CDR1 is MDHEN, CDR2 SYDVKM. The CDR3 covers 15 residues. The CDR3 region has the DNA TGTGCCAGCAGTTTACCCGGGACAGCTCCCTACGAGCAGTACTTC. Residues: CASSLPGTAPYEQYF.

This clonotype was observed a handful of times. The CDR3 DNA is TGCAGCGCCGTCAGCGAAAAAAGCTACGAGCAGTACTTC. This codes for CSAVSEKSYEQYF. The chain couples TRBV29-1 to TRBJ2-7, with D uncertain. Germline assignment: CDR1 SQVTM and CDR2 ANQGSEA. The CDR3 spans 13 residues. The V end was cut by 7 bases, the J end by 3 bases, with 16 bases between.

This clonotype appeared many times. The rearrangement joins TRBV12-3 or TRBV12-4 to TRBJ2-3, with 7 bases lining up with TRBD2. The CDR3 is 15 amino acids. V lost 5 bases to trimming and J lost 5 bases; unmatched junction nucleotides: 10. As DNA, the CDR3 is TGTGCCAGCAGTGAACTCCGGGGAGGGGTAGATACGCAGTATTTT. Translating it yields CASSELRGGVDTQYF.

This clonotype was observed many times. The rearrangement uses TRBV27 and TRBJ2-3; a possible D gene is TRBD1 (5 bases). This CDR3 has 13 residues. Trimming removed 6 bases at V and 4 bases at J, with 11 bases between. Germline V gene data show CDR1 as MNHEY and CDR2 as SMNVEV (reference sequence). CDR3 coding DNA: TGTGCCAGCAGAGGTTGGGGCTCAGATACGCAGTATTTT. Protein product: CASRGWGSDTQYF.

This clonotype showed up just a few times. The gene calls are TRBV6-5 and TRBJ1-4, with D uncertain. Germline V lookup: CDR1 MNHEY, CDR2 SVGAGI. The CDR3 is 15 amino acids. Trimming left V 2 bases short and J 3 bases short, with 10 bases between. CDR3 sequence: CASSYRRAPNEKLFF. The CDR3 DNA follows: TGTGCCAGCAGTTACCGCCGGGCTCCTAATGAAAAACTGTTTTTT.

This clonotype showed up many times. The genes are TRBV20-1 and TRBJ2-5; 8 bases line up with TRBD1. The CDR3 has 13 amino acids. J was trimmed by 3 bases and V by 3 bases; bases with no gene match: 3. Per the germline V gene, CDR1 is DFQATT and CDR2 is SNEGSKA (reference sequence). The CDR3 here is CSASLDREETQYF. The CDR3 DNA follows: TGCAGTGCTAGCTTGGACAGGGAAGAGACCCAGTACTTC.

Many counts were recorded for this clonotype. V and J are TRBV6-2 or TRBV6-3 and TRBJ2-2, with D perhaps matching TRBD1 (6 bases). Germline assignment: CDR1 MNHEY and CDR2 SVGEGT. The V end was cut by 6 bases, the J end by 6 bases, with 14 bases between. The CDR3 is made up of 14 amino acids. CDR3 bases: TGTGCCAGCAGCGGTACAGGGACCCCCGGGGAGCTGTTTTTT. This sequence encodes CASSGTGTPGELFF.

This clonotype was seen repeatedly, ten times or more. The gene calls are TRBV20-1 and TRBJ1-2; D unclear. V was trimmed by 6 bases and J by 9 bases, leaving 11 bases between them. The CDR3 runs to 10 residues. Germline CDR1 reads DFQATT; CDR2 reads SNEGSKA (reference sequence). CDR3 region: CSAAGISYTF. CDR3 DNA: TGCAGTGCCGCCGGGATTAGCTACACCTTC.

The sample holds a few counts of this clonotype. The chain recombines TRBV5-1 with TRBJ2-5, with D possibly being TRBD2 (5 bases). The CDR3 has 14 amino acids. The V and J ends lost 1 base and 3 bases respectively, with 10 bases between them. The germline V gene has CDR1 SGHRS and CDR2 YFSETQ. DNA of the CDR3: TGCGCCAGCAGCTTGACGGAGGCAGAAGAGACCCAGTACTTC. This codes for CASSLTEAEETQYF.

This clonotype was detected many times. CDR3 sequence: CASSLLQGYYGYTF. CDR3 coding DNA: TGTGCCAGCAGTTTACTACAGGGCTACTATGGCTACACCTTC. The V gene is TRBV6-2 or TRBV6-3, the J gene TRBJ1-2, with D possibly TRBD1 on 6 matching bases. Trimming shortened V by 4 bases and J by 3 bases, and 12 bases separated the two germline ends. The germline gives CDR1 MNHEY, CDR2 SVGEGT. The CDR3 totals 14 residues.